Each of the 5 T cell receptor beta chains below was sequenced from the same sample in a study of T cells and Merkel cell carcinoma outcomes. Produced via immunoSEQ multiplex PCR; TCRdb's table is partial and in-frame only. Of 8,000 to 9,500 clones in the sample, around 84% were seen once. The sample taken for sequencing was tumor tissue from Merkel cell carcinoma. These receptors all come from a human donor with Merkel cell carcinoma.

CDR3 nucleotide sequence: TGCGCCAGCAGCCCGATAGGACGGATCCAAGAGACCCAGTACTTC. Its translation: CASSPIGRIQETQYF. This chain links TRBV5-1 with TRBJ2-5; D ambiguous. V shed 4 bases and J shed 1 base, with 14 bases lying between them. CDR3 length: 15 amino acids. Germline V gene data show CDR1 as SGHRS and CDR2 as YFSETQ.

The rearrangement uses TRBV5-5 and TRBJ2-5, with a weak D call TRBD2 (6 bases). The CDR3 covers 16 residues. Trimming pared 1 base from V and 3 bases from J, leaving 16 bases between. CDR1 SGHKS and CDR2 YYEKEE come from the germline V gene (reference sequence). In nucleotides, the CDR3 is TGTGCCAGCAGCTTGAAGAATTGGGGCGGGGAAGAGACCCAGTACTTC. This encodes CASSLKNWGGEETQYF.

The genes are TRBV18 and TRBJ2-5; 9 bases fit TRBD1. The CDR3 extends over 15 amino acids. Germline CDR1 and CDR2: KGHSH and LQKENI. With 6 bases clipped from V and 5 bases from J, the junction kept 10 bases outside the gene matches. The CDR3 DNA reads as TGTGCCAGCTCCCTCAAGACCGGACAGGGGGAGACCCAGTACTTC. The encoded protein is CASSLKTGQGETQYF.

The CDR3 loop reads CASSFRDGGATQYF. DNA for the CDR3: TGTGCCAGCAGCTTCCGGGACGGGGGCGCGACCCAGTACTTC. V gene TRBV5-5 combines with J gene TRBJ2-5; the D gene could be TRBD1 or TRBD2 (6 bases each). The CDR3 runs 14 residues. V shed 2 bases and J shed 7 bases, with 15 bases lying between them. Germline CDR1 is SGHKS and CDR2 is YYEKEE (reference sequence).

CDR3 in amino acids: CASSLQLASDTQYF. In DNA, the CDR3 is TGTGCCAGCAGCCTTCAACTAGCGTCAGATACGCAGTATTTT. This chain links TRBV5-4 with TRBJ2-3; TRBD2 matches at 7 bases. The CDR3 length is 14 residues. Trimming at V came to 4 bases and at J to 4 bases, leaving 6 bases not matched to a gene. Germline V gene lookup returns CDR1 SGHNT and CDR2 YYREEE (reference sequence).